These T cell receptor beta chains were read from a single sample in a study of cytomegalovirus exposure and HLA in healthy donors. Clones were sequenced by immunoSEQ multiplex PCR, and TCRdb holds only the in-frame ones, with some missing. The data contain some 130,000 clones, more than 70% of them seen just once; the ten biggest clones take up 2%. Sequencing was carried out using PBMCs. The receptors originated from a young man in good health and CMV-seronegative. The conserved cysteine and the conserved F or W are not part of the CDR3 here.

TRBV19,TRBJ1-1,ASSDRDRGAATEAF
TRBV7-3,TRBJ2-3,ASSLEGTDTQY
TRBV5-1,TRBJ2-1,ASSMVGPGVYNEQF
TRBV11-2,TRBJ1-1,ASSLVARNTEAF
TRBV5-5,TRBJ2-7,ASSWGDAGDPYEQY
TRBV6-4,TRBJ2-1,ASSDGTSDYNEQF
TRBV2,TRBJ2-5,ASSQRGLETQY
TRBV2,TRBJ2-7,ASSEAGPESYEQY
TRBV5-4,TRBJ2-1,ASSSGLAGGQF
TRBV7-7,TRBJ1-4,ASSLDWGTGEATNEKLF
TRBV7-9,TRBJ1-2,ASSLDRSSGRYT
TRBV10-3,TRBJ2-3,AISDPSGTPLEDTQY
TRBV6-6,TRBJ2-1,ASSLPGNYNEQF
TRBV6-1,TRBJ1-3,ASSGYRGDGNTIY
TRBV9,TRBJ2-7,ASSVGGTSSYEQY
TRBV10-3,TRBJ2-5,ATGERQQQETQY
TRBV5-4,TRBJ2-1,ASSMGLAGGVYNEQF
TRBV7-9,TRBJ1-1,ASSPGQGGTEAF
TRBV25-1,TRBJ2-2,ASSDGLDYYHTGELF
TRBV19,TRBJ1-2,ASSNGDRDGGYT
TRBV27,TRBJ1-1,ASSLYTAAEAF
TRBV5-1,TRBJ2-3,ASSSRGTQDTQY
TRBV7-9,TRBJ2-1,ASSTPPGTSGNHEQF
TRBV5-1,TRBJ2-7,ASSRYEQY
TRBV5-1,TRBJ1-1,ASRDRETEAF
TRBV6-5,TRBJ2-7,ASSRYSTGSYEQY
TRBV5-1,TRBJ2-7,ASSLGWGGGSYEQY
TRBV7-8,TRBJ1-1,ASSLVWGVTEAF
TRBV6-5,TRBJ2-7,ASSYYFSGSKDEQY
TRBV6-5,TRBJ2-3,ASSYGAGNADTQY
TRBV10-1,TRBJ2-2,ASSEQLAGEGELF
TRBV7-3,TRBJ1-1,ASSPRGRETEAF
TRBV6-1,TRBJ2-7,ASMKTGNTYEQY
TRBV6-4,TRBJ1-2,ASSDGGGYT
TRBV7-8,TRBJ1-2,ASVTGTYGYT
TRBV10-3,TRBJ2-7,ATFLEGGEQY
TRBV6-5,TRBJ2-5,ASSYYGGEQETQY
TRBV12-5,TRBJ2-1,ASGSGTGGAISYNEQF
TRBV20-1,TRBJ2-7,SALESYEQY
TRBV2,TRBJ2-1,ASYDRGSSYNEQF
TRBV5-4,TRBJ2-7,ASSLGPEEQY
TRBV28,TRBJ1-5,ASSGGVLQPQH
TRBV7-6,TRBJ2-5,ASSLARVAQETQY
TRBV10-1,TRBJ2-1,ASSESSGAYNEQF
TRBV9,TRBJ2-1,ASSATRVSIEQF
TRBV6-5,TRBJ1-5,ASSTRTGGNQPQH
TRBV18,TRBJ2-1,ASSRDRAGNEQF
TRBV5-6,TRBJ2-1,ASSWSNEQF
TRBV5-5,TRBJ2-5,ASSPGVAGESETQY
TRBV4-1,TRBJ2-5,ASSQDTGGQETQY
TRBV15,TRBJ2-5,ATSRDGRTRH
TRBV7-2,TRBJ2-3,ASSTEGTPSDTQY
TRBV28,TRBJ1-2,ASSRPEDRNYGYT
TRBV30,TRBJ2-1,AWCWGLAEHNEQF
TRBV28,TRBJ2-3,ASRGLAGGQDTQY
TRBV19,TRBJ2-2,ASRRSVGGNTGELF
TRBV2,TRBJ2-1,ASTPLRGEGGNEQF
TRBV7-9,TRBJ2-3,ASSLEYQYTDTQY
TRBV30,TRBJ1-5,AWSVRGGAQPQH